This is a list of T cell receptor beta chains from one sample in a study of vaccination effects on CD4 cells after COVID-19. Repertoires were generated with immunoSEQ multiplex PCR, while TCRdb's copy carries only in-frame clones and drops some. The sample includes tens of thousands of clones, roughly four fifths of them seen just once. These receptors' antigens are unknown. The sample here was CD4+ T cells from PBMCs cultured with HCoV-NL63 spike peptides, taken before COVID-19 vaccination. Every receptor here comes from a human donor who received a COVID-19 vaccine. CDR3s include the opening cysteine and the closing phenylalanine or tryptophan. The order of the fields is V gene, clone size, J gene, D gene, CDR3 protein, CDR3 DNA. D genes are given only for firm matches. Some rows have no size entry. The others give once, few or many, or a class for an expanded clone.

V gene: TRBV7-3
clone size: NA
J gene: TRBJ2-1
D gene: TRBD2
CDR3 protein: CASSSQGAGGGNEQFF
CDR3 DNA: TGTGCCAGCAGCTCCCAGGGAGCGGGGGGAGGGAATGAGCAGTTCTTC

V gene: TRBV6-6
clone size: NA
J gene: TRBJ1-1
D gene: TRBD1
CDR3 protein: CASNEGAPPAFF
CDR3 DNA: TGTGCCAGCAATGAGGGGGCTCCCCCAGCTTTCTTT

V gene: TRBV7-9
clone size: NA
J gene: TRBJ2-2
D gene: NA
CDR3 protein: CASSSQTSSSGELFF
CDR3 DNA: TGTGCCAGCAGCTCCCAGACTAGTTCCTCCGGGGAGCTGTTTTTT

V gene: TRBV5-4
clone size: NA
J gene: TRBJ1-1
D gene: NA
CDR3 protein: CASSLGWAGEAFF
CDR3 DNA: TGTGCCAGCAGCTTAGGTTGGGCAGGTGAAGCTTTCTTT

V gene: TRBV7-2
clone size: NA
J gene: TRBJ1-1
D gene: NA
CDR3 protein: CASSLVIGNTEAFF
CDR3 DNA: TGTGCCAGCAGCTTAGTAATCGGGAACACTGAAGCTTTCTTT

V gene: TRBV5-1
clone size: few
J gene: TRBJ2-1
D gene: NA
CDR3 protein: CASSFVPAESSSYNEQFF
CDR3 DNA: TGCGCCAGCAGCTTTGTACCAGCCGAATCGAGCTCCTACAATGAGCAGTTCTTC

V gene: TRBV12-5
clone size: NA
J gene: TRBJ2-3
D gene: TRBD1
CDR3 protein: CASGSPAGQGFKDTQYF
CDR3 DNA: TGTGCTAGTGGTTCACCGGCGGGACAGGGTTTCAAAGATACGCAGTATTTT

V gene: TRBV5-5
clone size: NA
J gene: TRBJ1-6
D gene: TRBD1
CDR3 protein: CASSPTGSSYNSPLHF
CDR3 DNA: TGTGCCAGCAGCCCGACAGGGAGCTCCTATAATTCACCCCTCCACTTT

V gene: TRBV6-5
clone size: NA
J gene: TRBJ2-3
D gene: NA
CDR3 protein: CASSYRGAADTQYF
CDR3 DNA: TGTGCCAGCAGTTACCGGGGGGCAGCAGATACGCAGTATTTT

V gene: TRBV3-1/TRBV3-2
clone size: NA
J gene: TRBJ2-3
D gene: TRBD2
CDR3 protein: CASSRAGGRSTDTQYF
CDR3 DNA: TGTGCCAGCAGCCGAGCGGGGGGGCGAAGCACAGATACGCAGTATTTT

V gene: TRBV2
clone size: NA
J gene: TRBJ2-3
D gene: TRBD2
CDR3 protein: CASMELAGEGDTQYF
CDR3 DNA: TGTGCCAGCATGGAACTAGCTGGGGAGGGAGATACGCAGTATTTT

V gene: TRBV5-8
clone size: NA
J gene: TRBJ1-5
D gene: NA
CDR3 protein: CASSLNQPQHF
CDR3 DNA: TGTGCCAGCAGCCTGAATCAGCCCCAGCATTTT

V gene: TRBV6-2/TRBV6-3
clone size: NA
J gene: TRBJ1-5
D gene: TRBD1
CDR3 protein: CASSQGVVQPQHF
CDR3 DNA: TGTGCCAGCAGCCAGGGGGTGGTTCAGCCCCAGCATTTT

V gene: TRBV5-1
clone size: NA
J gene: TRBJ1-1
D gene: TRBD1
CDR3 protein: CASSAGQADTEAFF
CDR3 DNA: TGCGCCAGCAGCGCGGGACAGGCAGACACTGAAGCTTTCTTT

V gene: TRBV7-2
clone size: NA
J gene: TRBJ1-6
D gene: NA
CDR3 protein: CASSWFLRSPLHF
CDR3 DNA: TGTGCCAGCAGCTGGTTCCTGCGCTCACCCCTCCACTTT

V gene: TRBV27
clone size: NA
J gene: TRBJ1-6
D gene: NA
CDR3 protein: CASSVSYNSPLHF
CDR3 DNA: TGTGCCAGCAGTGTGTCTTATAATTCACCCCTCCACTTT

V gene: TRBV18
clone size: few
J gene: TRBJ1-3
D gene: NA
CDR3 protein: CASSLIQGAGNTIYF
CDR3 DNA: TGTGCCAGCTCACTCATACAGGGAGCTGGAAACACCATATATTTT

V gene: TRBV14
clone size: NA
J gene: TRBJ1-6
D gene: NA
CDR3 protein: CASRDGGLRNSPLHF
CDR3 DNA: TGTGCCAGCCGGGACGGGGGGCTTAGGAATTCACCCCTCCACTTT

V gene: TRBV5-4
clone size: few
J gene: TRBJ2-5
D gene: NA
CDR3 protein: CASSPHGPAGETQYF
CDR3 DNA: TGTGCCAGCAGCCCTCACGGGCCTGCCGGGGAGACCCAGTACTTC

V gene: TRBV6-5
clone size: once
J gene: TRBJ2-3
D gene: NA
CDR3 protein: CASSPLLQGDTQYF
CDR3 DNA: TGTGCCAGCAGCCCACTACTACAGGGAGATACGCAGTATTTT

V gene: TRBV30
clone size: NA
J gene: TRBJ1-5
D gene: NA
CDR3 protein: CAWSIGGKRQPQHF
CDR3 DNA: TGTGCCTGGAGTATCGGGGGGAAGAGGCAGCCCCAGCATTTT

V gene: TRBV6-5
clone size: NA
J gene: TRBJ2-1
D gene: NA
CDR3 protein: CASSTRGAGYNEQFF
CDR3 DNA: TGTGCCAGCAGTACACGGGGGGCGGGGTACAATGAGCAGTTCTTC

V gene: TRBV2
clone size: few
J gene: TRBJ1-5
D gene: TRBD1
CDR3 protein: CASRGQGYQPQHF
CDR3 DNA: TGTGCCAGCAGGGGACAGGGTTACCAGCCCCAGCATTTT

V gene: TRBV7-9
clone size: NA
J gene: TRBJ2-5
D gene: NA
CDR3 protein: CASSFELRETQYF
CDR3 DNA: TGTGCCAGCAGCTTTGAGTTGCGTGAGACCCAGTACTTC

V gene: TRBV6-4
clone size: NA
J gene: TRBJ2-2
D gene: TRBD2
CDR3 protein: CASTREENTGELFF
CDR3 DNA: TGTGCCAGCACCCGGGAGGAGAACACCGGGGAGCTGTTTTTT

V gene: TRBV4-1
clone size: NA
J gene: TRBJ1-2
D gene: TRBD1
CDR3 protein: CASSQDPRPTGANYGYTF
CDR3 DNA: TGCGCCAGCAGCCAAGATCCGAGACCGACAGGGGCGAACTATGGCTACACCTTC

V gene: TRBV9
clone size: NA
J gene: TRBJ2-1
D gene: TRBD2
CDR3 protein: CASSAGGGAGDEQFF
CDR3 DNA: TGTGCCAGCAGCGCCGGTGGCGGGGCGGGGGATGAGCAGTTCTTC

V gene: TRBV5-1
clone size: NA
J gene: TRBJ1-2
D gene: TRBD1
CDR3 protein: CASSFDARQGGYTF
CDR3 DNA: TGCGCCAGCAGCTTCGATGCCCGACAGGGCGGCTACACCTTC